Following are 27 T cell receptor beta chains from one sample sequenced in a study of T cells in women clearing cervical HPV infection. Some clones are missing from TCRdb's copy, which holds only in-frame ones; the method was immunoSEQ multiplex PCR. Seen in this sample are about 24,000 clones; the ten most common clones hold roughly 5.9%. The sample was blood buffy coat. The receptor source for this set is a woman aged 18 to 75 with a cervical HPV16 infection that either progressed to CIN3+ or cleared (not recorded which).

As to this clone: The sequence runs out 3 residues before the end of the CDR3; the remainder is reconstructed from the germline J gene. The chain links TRBV5-6 to TRBJ2-1, with D possibly TRBD2 on 5 matching bases. With 0 bases removed from V and 9 bases from J, the gap between germline ends came to 10 bases. CDR1 and CDR2 from the germline V gene are SGHDT and YYEEEE. This CDR3 comprises 13 residues. The CDR3 loop is CASSLGAGGEQFF. The sequenced part of the CDR3 DNA is TGTGCCAGCAGCTTGGGTGCGGGTGGTGAG.

Comment on this clone: The missing CDR3 end, 3 residues past where the read stops, is filled in from the germline J gene. V is TRBV4-2 and J is TRBJ2-3; 9 bases agree with TRBD2. Germline V gene data show CDR1 as LGHNA and CDR2 as YNFKEQ. After removal of 4 bases from V and 1 base from J, the junction contained 15 bases not matched to a gene. The CDR3 is 19 amino acids. Partial CDR3 DNA: TGTGCCAGCAGCCCCGAGGGCGGGAGGGCCCTCTTCCGCACAGATACG. This gives the protein CASSPEGGRALFRTDT. The whole CDR3 protein reads CASSPEGGRALFRTDTQYF.

A note on this clone: The read gets to within 3 residues of the CDR3 end, and the germline J gene fills in the rest. This chain links TRBV30 with TRBJ2-2; a possible D gene is TRBD2 (6 bases). The V end lost 2 bases, the J end lost 3 bases, and 16 bases lay between the germline ends. Germline V lookup: CDR1 GTSNPN, CDR2 SVGIG (reference sequence). The CDR3 is made up of 16 amino acids. Partial CDR3 DNA: TGTGCCTGGAGTTACGGGGGATCGGTTTACACCGGGGAG. Residues: CAWSYGGSVYTGE. The whole CDR3 protein is CAWSYGGSVYTGELFF.

Of note for this clone: The CDR3 extends 3 residues past the end of the read, so its final part is completed from the germline J gene. V is TRBV28 and J is TRBJ2-3, with D perhaps TRBD1 (6 bases). Germline V gives CDR1 MDHEN, CDR2 SYDVKM. The CDR3 extends over 17 amino acids. Between the trimmed V and J ends, which lost 4 bases and 2 bases, there was a span of 19 bases. The CDR3 reads CASSYQTGPGFTDTQYF. The part of the CDR3 DNA that was read is TGTGCCAGCAGTTACCAAACAGGGCCCGGTTTCACAGATACG. The full variable domain, its missing parts supplied by reference TRBV28 and TRBJ2-3, is DVKVTQSSRYLVKRTGEKVFLECVQDMDHENMFWYRQDPGLGLRLIYFSYDVKMKEKGDIPEGYSVSREKKERFSLILESASTNQTSMYLCASSYQTGPGFTDTQYFGPGTRLTVL.

Regarding this clone: The read halts 3 residues ahead of the CDR3 end, with the missing end drawn from the germline J gene. V and J are TRBV20-1 and TRBJ2-7; D call uncertain. The V gene lost 2 bases and the J gene lost 2 bases, with 13 bases spanning the gap. Germline CDR1 reads DFQATT; CDR2 reads SNEGSKA (reference sequence). This CDR3 region has 14 residues. The CDR3 bases that were read are TGCAGTGCTAGACCTCCAGGATACCCCTACGAG. Translating it yields CSARPPGYPYE. The CDR3 as a whole reads CSARPPGYPYEQYF.

In regard to this clone: The read terminates 3 residues ahead of where the CDR3 ends, so the germline J gene completes it. The chain has TRBV5-4 and TRBJ2-5, with D hard to call. CDR1 is SGHNT, CDR2 YYREEE, per germline (reference sequence). This CDR3 is 14 amino acids long. Trimming pared 0 bases from V and 4 bases from J, leaving 10 bases between. This CDR3 is CASSLGAKGETQYF. CDR3 DNA, as far as it was read: TGTGCCAGCAGCTTGGGCGCAAAGGGAGAGACC.

Worth noting for this clone: The read stops 3 residues short of the end of the CDR3; the missing end is completed from the germline J gene. This chain links TRBV12-3 or TRBV12-4 with TRBJ2-1; possible D gene TRBD2, 6 bases. This CDR3 spans 12 amino acids. The germline V and J ends were trimmed by 5 bases and 8 bases, with 10 bases remaining between them. The CDR3 DNA, read in part, is TGTGCCAGCAGTCCCGCGGGGTATGAG. This codes for CASSPAGYE. The whole CDR3 sequence reads CASSPAGYEQFF.

On this clone: Read sequence stops 3 residues before the CDR3 end, and the germline J gene provides the missing end. The V gene is TRBV4-1, the J gene TRBJ2-1; no clear D. The CDR3 runs to 13 residues. The ends were cut back, 1 base at V and 6 bases at J, with 7 bases in the middle. Germline V lookup: CDR1 MGHRA, CDR2 YSYEKL. CDR3: CASSQALANEQFF. The part of the CDR3 DNA that was read is TGCGCCAGCAGCCAAGCTTTAGCCAATGAG.

Regarding this clone: The junction shows a germline mismatch at one end, possibly a read error. The read ends 3 residues before the CDR3 terminus; that terminus is restored from the germline J gene. J is TRBJ1-6 and V is TRBV30, with D perhaps TRBD1 (6 bases). Germline V gene data show CDR1 as GTSNPN and CDR2 as SVGIG (reference sequence). This CDR3 is built from 15 residues. CDR3 amino acids: CVWSAVTTGFPPLHF. CDR3 bases read: TGTGTCTGGAGTGCCGTCACTACAGGGTTTCCACCC.

Regarding this clone: The read halts 3 residues ahead of the CDR3 end, with the missing end drawn from the germline J gene. The rearrangement links TRBV5-1 to TRBJ1-1; D is unclear. The germline V and J ends were trimmed by 5 bases and 6 bases, with 14 bases remaining between them. Germline V CDR1 and CDR2: SGHRS, YFSETQ. This CDR3 has 13 residues. CDR3 residues: CASSRDSGSEAFF. The DNA read from the CDR3 is TGCGCCAGCAGTCGAGACTCCGGATCTGAA.

Comments on this clone: The CDR3 end falls 3 residues outside the read, so it is completed with the germline J gene. The chain couples TRBV20-1 to TRBJ1-3; D unclear. CDR1 and CDR2 from the germline V gene are DFQATT and SNEGSKA (reference sequence). This CDR3 spans 14 amino acids. V gave up 3 bases and J gave up 4 bases, with 13 bases separating them. The sequenced part of the CDR3 DNA is TGCAGTGCTAGTTCGGTCCCAAAAGGAAACACC. It is translated as CSASSVPKGNT. The CDR3 as a whole reads CSASSVPKGNTIYF.

In the case of this clone: The read falls 3 residues short of the CDR3 end, and the missing part is taken from the germline J gene. This chain joins TRBV5-1 and TRBJ2-5; 9 bases are shared with TRBD2. Unmatched junction bases numbered 11, after V lost 4 bases and J lost 1 base. Looked up from germline, CDR1 is SGHRS and CDR2 is YFSETQ. CDR3 length: 17 residues. The CDR3 loop is CASSPGGLAGIQETQYF. The part of the CDR3 DNA that was read is TGCGCCAGCAGCCCTGGAGGGCTAGCGGGGATCCAAGAGACC.

CDR3 sequence reads: CSKGTGVSNSPLHF. The CDR3 bases that were read are TGCAGTAAAGGGACAGGGGTTTCTAATTCACCC. The rearrangement joins TRBV20-1 to TRBJ1-6; 10 bases are shared with TRBD1. The sequence runs out 3 residues before the end of the CDR3; the remainder is reconstructed from the germline J gene. The J segment lost 6 bases and the V segment lost 8 bases, leaving 7 bases of the junction unmatched. Germline assignment: CDR1 DFQATT and CDR2 SNEGSKA (reference sequence). This CDR3 comprises 14 residues.

Worth noting for this clone: The read is 3 residues too short to cover the CDR3 end, so that end is filled in from the germline J gene. The J gene is TRBJ1-6, the V gene TRBV30; tentatively, D is TRBD1 (5 bases). V gave up 1 base and J gave up 9 bases, with 16 bases separating them. This CDR3 has 15 residues. The germline V gene has CDR1 GTSNPN and CDR2 SVGIG (reference sequence). The sequenced CDR3 bases are TGTGCCTGGAGTGCTGCCCGCAGGGTTAGTTCACCC. Encoded protein: CAWSAARRVSSP. In full, the CDR3 reads CAWSAARRVSSPLHF.

Worth noting for this clone: The read ends 3 residues shy of where the CDR3 ends; the end is completed using the germline J gene. The V call is TRBV18, the J call TRBJ1-1, with D possibly TRBD1 on 6 matching bases. V gave up 5 bases and J gave up 1 base, with 14 bases separating them. This CDR3 is 15 amino acids long. Germline values: CDR1 KGHSH, CDR2 LQKENI. CDR3 sequence reads: CASSFRTAKNTEAFF. The part of the CDR3 DNA that was read is TGTGCCAGCTCATTCCGGACAGCGAAGAACACTGAA. The full variable domain, in which reference TRBV18 and TRBJ1-1 provide the parts outside the CDR3, is NAGVMQNPRHLVRRRGQEARLRCSPMKGHSHVYWYRQLPEEGLKFMVYLQKENIIDESGMPKERFSAEFPKEGPSILRIQQVVRGDSAAYFCASSFRTAKNTEAFFGQGTRLTVV.

Comment on this clone: The missing CDR3 end, 3 residues past where the read stops, is filled in from the germline J gene. This chain uses TRBV2 with TRBJ1-5; maybe TRBD1 (6 bases). The CDR3 sequence is 14 residues long. Germline CDR1 reads SNHLY; CDR2 reads FYNNEI. Trimming removed 6 bases from V and 7 bases from J, with 16 bases in between. This chain's CDR3 is CASRSFRGRQPQHF. The DNA read from the CDR3 is TGTGCCAGCAGATCTTTCAGGGGTAGACAGCCC.

With regard to this clone: The read falls 3 residues short of the CDR3 end, and the missing part is taken from the germline J gene. V usage is TRBV7-3 and J usage is TRBJ2-2, with 15 bases matching TRBD2. This CDR3 has 17 amino acids. Germline V lookup: CDR1 SGHTA, CDR2 FQGTGA. The V segment lost 5 bases and the J segment 4 bases; nucleotides outside the gene matches: 5. CDR3 DNA, as far as it was read: TGTGCCAGCAGCCCGGGACTAGCGGGGGGTGTCACCGGGGAG. Protein product: CASSPGLAGGVTGE. The full CDR3 sequence reads CASSPGLAGGVTGELFF.

Concerning this clone: The CDR3 end lies 3 residues beyond the end of the read and is filled in from the germline J gene. The J gene is TRBJ2-5, the V gene TRBV7-2; D is perhaps TRBD2 (5 bases). Germline V lookup: CDR1 SGHTA, CDR2 FQGNSA. V lost 2 bases to trimming and J lost 5 bases, with 12 bases between them. The CDR3 extends over 14 amino acids. CDR3 bases read: TGTGCCAGCAGCTTAATATCGGGGTCTGAGACC. It codes for CASSLISGSET. The entire CDR3 sequence reads CASSLISGSETQYF.

The CDR3 sequence is CSARDLLRDSYEQYF. Partial CDR3 DNA: TGCAGTGCTAGAGATCTGCTCAGGGACTCCTACGAG. The chain joins TRBV20-1 to TRBJ2-7; TRBD1 is a possible D gene (5 bases). The read comes to an end 3 residues before the CDR3 does, leaving the germline J gene to fill in the end. This CDR3 is 15 amino acids long. The germline V and J ends were trimmed by 0 bases and 0 bases, with 12 bases remaining between them. CDR1 is DFQATT, CDR2 SNEGSKA, per germline (reference sequence).

The CDR3 DNA, read in part, is TGTGCCAGCACTACTACGTTCGGGGTCTACGAG. Protein: CASTTTFGVYE. The whole CDR3 is CASTTTFGVYEQYF. The J gene is TRBJ2-7, the V gene TRBV2; tentatively, D is TRBD2 (5 bases). Coverage ceases 3 residues before the CDR3 finishes, and the germline J gene fills in the end. Germline V gene data show CDR1 as SNHLY and CDR2 as FYNNEI. The length of the CDR3 is 14 residues. V was trimmed by 7 bases and J by 3 bases, leaving 16 bases between them.

As to this clone: The read finishes 3 residues shy of the CDR3 end, and the germline J gene is used to complete it. The chain joins TRBV5-6 to TRBJ1-4; D gene uncertain. The germline V gene has CDR1 SGHDT and CDR2 YYEEEE. This CDR3 spans 14 amino acids. The V gene lost 0 bases and the J gene lost 10 bases, with 13 bases spanning the gap. CDR3 protein: CASSLGRRGAKLFF. The part of the CDR3 DNA that was read is TGTGCCAGCAGCTTGGGGAGGCGGGGAGCAAAA.

About this clone: The read terminates 3 residues before the CDR3 end, so the remaining end is supplied by the germline J gene. J is TRBJ1-6 and V is TRBV5-6; D call uncertain. There are 12 residues in the CDR3. The germline CDR1 and CDR2 sequences are SGHDT and YYEEEE. V was clipped by 3 bases and J by 10 bases, with 8 bases between them. The CDR3 loop is CASSYRWSPLHF. The CDR3 DNA, read in part, is TGTGCCAGCAGCTATCGGTGGTCACCC.

On this clone: The CDR3 end falls 3 residues outside the read, so it is completed with the germline J gene. The V gene is TRBV30, the J gene TRBJ2-3; D not resolved. Trimming removed 2 bases at V and 1 base at J, with 10 bases between. This CDR3 region has 14 residues. Germline assignment: CDR1 GTSNPN and CDR2 SVGIG (reference sequence). The part of the CDR3 DNA that was read is TGTGCCTGGAGTTTCGGTGCGGGCACAGATACG. Translation: CAWSFGAGTDT. The entire CDR3 sequence reads CAWSFGAGTDTQYF.

Note on this clone: The read terminates 3 residues ahead of where the CDR3 ends, so the germline J gene completes it. V is TRBV18 and J is TRBJ1-2; 7 nucleotides align to TRBD1. Germline V gives CDR1 KGHSH, CDR2 LQKENI. V lost 2 bases to trimming and J lost 3 bases; unmatched junction nucleotides: 9. The CDR3 totals 16 residues. CDR3 DNA (partial): TGTGCCAGCTCACCAAGACAGGGAATGAACGACTATGGC. It yields the protein CASSPRQGMNDYG. The complete CDR3 protein is CASSPRQGMNDYGYTF. Full variable domain (missing parts from reference TRBV18 and TRBJ1-2): NAGVMQNPRHLVRRRGQEARLRCSPMKGHSHVYWYRQLPEEGLKFMVYLQKENIIDESGMPKERFSAEFPKEGPSILRIQQVVRGDSAAYFCASSPRQGMNDYGYTFGSGTRLTVV.

A note on this clone: The read falls 3 residues short of the CDR3 end, and the missing part is taken from the germline J gene. This chain connects TRBV7-3 to TRBJ2-2; weak D call: TRBD1 (5 bases). The CDR3 sequence is 16 residues long. Germline assignment: CDR1 SGHTA and CDR2 FQGTGA. CDR3 loop: CASSFLTGSGANVLFF. The sequenced CDR3 bases are TGTGCCAGCAGCTTCCTAACGGGCTCTGGGGCCAACGTG. Supplemented by reference TRBV7-3 and TRBJ2-2, the full variable domain reads GAGVSQTPSNKVTEKGKYVELRCDPISGHTALYWYRQSLGQGPEFLIYFQGTGAADDSGLPNDRFFAVRPEGSVSTLKIQRTERGDSAVYLCASSFLTGSGANVLFFGEGSRLTVL.

Comments on this clone: The read terminates 3 residues before the CDR3 end, so the remaining end is supplied by the germline J gene. The J gene is TRBJ2-1, the V gene TRBV19; the D is unclear. This CDR3 spans 14 amino acids. The V end lost 8 bases, the J end lost 5 bases, and 16 bases lay between the germline ends. Germline CDR1 reads LNHDA; CDR2 reads SQIVND (reference sequence). This CDR3 reads CASQIATTNNEQFF. The CDR3 DNA, read in part, is TGTGCCAGTCAAATAGCAACGACGAACAATGAG. Looking up the rest from reference TRBV19 and TRBJ2-1 gives the full variable domain: DGGITQSPKYLFRKEGQNVTLSCEQNLNHDAMYWYRQDPGQGLRLIYYSQIVNDFQKGDIAEGYSVSREKKESFPLTVTSAQKNPTAFYLCASQIATTNNEQFFGPGTRLTVL.

Notes on this clone: The CDR3 goes on 3 residues after the read ends, and that part is filled in from the germline J gene. This rearrangement joins TRBV11-2 to TRBJ1-3; D is undetermined. The CDR3 spans 15 residues. Germline CDR1 reads SGHAT; CDR2 reads FQNNGV. V was clipped by 4 bases and J by 7 bases, with 17 bases between them. The CDR3 region is CASSSYRKPSNTIYF. The sequenced CDR3 bases are TGTGCCAGCAGCTCGTACAGAAAACCTAGCAACACC. Full variable domain (missing parts from reference TRBV11-2 and TRBJ1-3): EAGVAQSPRYKIIEKRQSVAFWCNPISGHATLYWYQQILGQGPKLLIQFQNNGVVDDSQLPKDRFSAERLKGVDSTLKIQPAKLEDSAVYLCASSSYRKPSNTIYFGEGSWLTVV.